The 31 T cell receptor beta chains below come from one sample, sequenced in a study of blood T cell repertoires in COVID-19. The method was immunoSEQ multiplex PCR; TCRdb's version includes in-frame clones alone and lacks a portion of them. There are 55,000 to 70,000 clones in the sample; around 87% occur only once, and roughly 7.2% lies in the top ten. The sample was peripheral blood. These receptor sequences come from a man in his sixties with acute or convalescent COVID-19.

CDR3 in DNA: TGTGCCAGCAGCCCAAGCTTCAGGGACACTGAAGCTTTCTTT. Residues: CASSPSFRDTEAFF. The rearrangement uses TRBV5-4 and TRBJ1-1; D perhaps matches TRBD1 (5 bases). Germline CDR1 reads SGHNT; CDR2 reads YYREEE (reference sequence). The CDR3 runs 14 residues. Between the trimmed V and J ends, which lost 4 bases and 3 bases, there was a span of 13 bases.

V is TRBV25-1 and J is TRBJ2-5, with 9 bases aligning to TRBD2. Germline values: CDR1 MGHDK, CDR2 SYGVNS. The CDR3 is 15 amino acids. Trimming at V came to 3 bases and at J to 5 bases, leaving 7 bases not matched to a gene. The CDR3 DNA sequence: TGTGCCAGCAGTGAGCGGGGGGGCGTTTTGGAGACCCAGTACTTC. Protein: CASSERGGVLETQYF.

This clone occurred once. The V call is TRBV5-6, the J call TRBJ2-3; a weak D match, TRBD1 (5 bases). The V gene's germline CDR1 is SGHDT and CDR2 YYEEEE. V was cut by 4 bases and J by 0 bases, with 15 bases left in between. This CDR3 is 16 amino acids long. The CDR3 here is CASSAPRRTSTDTQYF. CDR3 bases: TGTGCCAGCAGCGCACCCCGACGGACAAGCACAGATACGCAGTATTTT.

The chain uses TRBV27 and TRBJ2-5, with TRBD2 matching 11 bases. The CDR3 covers 13 residues. The V gene's germline CDR1 is MNHEY and CDR2 SMNVEV (reference sequence). J lost 5 bases, V lost 7 bases, and 3 bases had no gene match. The CDR3 nucleotides read TGTGCCAGCAAACTAGCGGGGGTTGAGACCCAGTACTTC. Translation: CASKLAGVETQYF.

The V call is TRBV4-3, the J call TRBJ1-5; D is possibly TRBD1 (5 bases). This CDR3 comprises 15 residues. V gave up 0 bases and J gave up 4 bases, with 10 bases separating them. Per germline, CDR1 LGHNA and CDR2 YSLEER. The CDR3, as DNA: TGCGCCAGCAGCCAAGACCGGGGGGAAAATCAGCCCCAGCATTTT. Its translation: CASSQDRGENQPQHF.

The V and J genes are TRBV14 and TRBJ2-7; D is unclear. Trimming pared 1 base from V and 3 bases from J, leaving 4 bases between. The CDR3 loop spans 12 amino acids. CDR1 and CDR2 (germline): SGHDN, FVKESK. This chain's CDR3 is CASSQASYEQYF. DNA of the CDR3: TGTGCCAGCAGCCAAGCTAGCTACGAGCAGTACTTC.

The rearrangement links TRBV2 to TRBJ2-4; D possibly corresponds to TRBD2 (5 bases). The CDR3 length is 14 residues. Germline lookup yields CDR1 SNHLY and CDR2 FYNNEI. The ends were cut back, 8 bases at V and 1 base at J, with 12 bases in the middle. The CDR3 region has the DNA TGTGCCAGCGGCTGGGAGCTGGCCAAAAACATTCAGTACTTC. Amino acid sequence: CASGWELAKNIQYF.

The chain combines TRBV11-2 with TRBJ2-3; tentatively, D is TRBD1 (6 bases). Trimming removed 5 bases from V and 5 bases from J, with 11 bases in between. Germline CDR1 and CDR2: SGHAT and FQNNGV. The CDR3 is made up of 13 amino acids. The CDR3 is CASSQGQIDTQYF. The CDR3 bases are TGTGCCAGCAGCCAGGGACAAATAGATACGCAGTATTTT.

The genes are TRBV7-2 and TRBJ1-1, with 9 bases identical to TRBD1. This CDR3 has 14 residues. CDR1 SGHTA and CDR2 FQGNSA come from the germline V gene. V trimming: 5 bases; J trimming: 1 base; junction bases outside the gene matches: 2. The CDR3 DNA reads as TGTGCCAGCAGCAGGGACAGGGCGAACACTGAAGCTTTCTTT. This codes for CASSRDRANTEAFF.

This chain connects TRBV12-5 to TRBJ1-5; D uncertain. Per the germline V gene, CDR1 is LGHNT and CDR2 is FRNRAP. The CDR3 has 14 residues. Trimming removed 3 bases at V and 5 bases at J, with 11 bases between. DNA of the CDR3: TGTGCTAGTGGTTTTGGTCTCGGGGATCAGCCCCAGCATTTT. The encoded protein is CASGFGLGDQPQHF.

The chain carries TRBV4-3 and TRBJ1-1; D is perhaps TRBD1 (5 bases). From germline, CDR1 is LGHNA and CDR2 YSLEER. V dropped 0 bases and J dropped 5 bases, with 13 bases sitting between them. The CDR3 is 15 amino acids. The CDR3 spells CASSQDGAGWTEAFF. CDR3 nucleotide sequence: TGCGCCAGCAGCCAAGATGGAGCAGGGTGGACTGAAGCTTTCTTT.

The V call is TRBV6-1, the J call TRBJ2-2; no reliable D call. The CDR3 length is 16 residues. Between the trimmed V and J ends, which lost 2 bases and 0 bases, there was a span of 10 bases. Looked up from germline, CDR1 is MNHNS and CDR2 is SASEGT. This chain's CDR3 is CASSEQMVPNTGELFF. For the CDR3, the DNA is TGTGCCAGCAGTGAACAGATGGTCCCGAACACCGGGGAGCTGTTTTTT.

The chain employs TRBV20-1 and TRBJ1-1; 7 nucleotides line up with TRBD1. V trimming: 3 bases; J trimming: 5 bases; junction bases outside the gene matches: 15. Per the germline V gene, CDR1 is DFQATT and CDR2 is SNEGSKA (reference sequence). The CDR3 totals 16 residues. Here the CDR3 DNA reads TGCAGTGCTAGTCGTTGGGTGGGACAGCTAGGGACTGAAGCTTTCTTT. Its protein is CSASRWVGQLGTEAFF.

V gene TRBV4-2 combines with J gene TRBJ2-1; 7 nucleotides match TRBD2. The length of the CDR3 is 15 residues. Looked up from germline, CDR1 is LGHNA and CDR2 is YNFKEQ. With V trimmed by 0 bases and J by 6 bases, 5 bases remained unmatched. The DNA of the CDR3 is TGTGCCAGCAGCCAAGATAGTGGACTAGGCAATGAGCAGTTCTTC. Encoded protein: CASSQDSGLGNEQFF.

The chain couples TRBV5-1 to TRBJ2-5; 11 bases map to TRBD2. The V and J ends lost 0 bases and 5 bases, in that order; junction bases with no gene match: 9. The length of the CDR3 is 17 residues. Germline V lookup: CDR1 SGHRS, CDR2 YFSETQ. As DNA, the CDR3 is TGCGCCAGCAGCTTGGGTTTAGCGGGGGGGCCTTTGGAGACCCAGTACTTC. This encodes CASSLGLAGGPLETQYF. Using reference TRBV5-1 and TRBJ2-5 for the parts outside the CDR3, the full variable domain is KAGVTQTPRYLIKTRGQQVTLSCSPISGHRSVSWYQQTPGQGLQFLFEYFSETQRNKGNFPGRFSGRQFSNSRSEMNVSTLELGDSALYLCASSLGLAGGPLETQYFGPGTRLLVL.

The chain carries TRBV19 and TRBJ2-1, with D uncertain. The V gene's germline CDR1 is LNHDA and CDR2 SQIVND (reference sequence). V dropped 3 bases and J dropped 3 bases, with 9 bases sitting between them. The CDR3 covers 14 residues. The CDR3 nucleotides read TGTGCCAGTAGTATCGACTCCGACTACAATGAGCAGTTCTTC. This sequence encodes CASSIDSDYNEQFF.

The chain combines TRBV18 with TRBJ2-7, with 8 bases that match TRBD2. Trimming took 0 bases from V and 2 from J; bases not matched to a gene: 6. Germline V CDR1 and CDR2: KGHSH, LQKENI. The CDR3 is 16 amino acids. CDR3 sequence: CASSPPRGAFPYEQYF. Here the CDR3 DNA reads TGTGCCAGCTCACCACCGCGGGGGGCTTTTCCCTACGAGCAGTACTTC.

The CDR3 coding sequence is TGTGCCAGCAGCCAAGAGGGAGAGACCCAGTACTTC. Amino acid sequence: CASSQEGETQYF. The rearrangement uses TRBV7-7 and TRBJ2-5, with D possibly matching TRBD2 (5 bases). V lost 5 bases and J 4 bases, leaving 8 bases between the germline ends. Germline-derived CDR1 and CDR2 are SSHAT and FNYEAQ (reference sequence). CDR3 length: 12 residues.

The chain links TRBV19 to TRBJ1-6, with unresolved D. The germline V and J ends were trimmed by 7 bases and 5 bases, with 12 bases remaining between them. Germline CDR1 reads LNHDA; CDR2 reads SQIVND (reference sequence). The CDR3 loop spans 14 amino acids. CDR3 amino acids: CASKMAVDNSPLHF. In nucleotides, the CDR3 is TGTGCCAGTAAGATGGCCGTCGATAATTCACCCCTCCACTTT.

The sample holds one count of this clone. The V gene is TRBV5-5, the J gene TRBJ1-2; D remains unclear. V gave up 4 bases and J gave up 1 base, with 14 bases separating them. This CDR3 region has 15 residues. The V gene's germline CDR1 is SGHKS and CDR2 YYEKEE (reference sequence). CDR3 protein: CASSPDGGFNYGYTF. The CDR3 DNA reads TGTGCCAGCAGCCCGGATGGAGGCTTTAACTATGGCTACACCTTC.

Only one count was recorded for this clone. The chain is built from TRBV19 and TRBJ1-1, with 7 bases matching TRBD1. CDR3 length: 13 amino acids. Germline trimming cut 5 bases from V and 4 bases from J; bases unmatched to any gene: 4. CDR1 LNHDA and CDR2 SQIVND come from the germline V gene (reference sequence). CDR3 protein: CASSASGGTEAFF. CDR3 nucleotide sequence: TGTGCCAGTAGTGCGTCAGGGGGCACTGAAGCTTTCTTT.

The CDR3 reads CASSQDSYSYNSPLHF. Here the CDR3 DNA reads TGCGCCAGCAGCCAAGACTCCTACTCCTATAATTCACCCCTCCACTTT. The chain is built from TRBV4-3 and TRBJ1-6; D unresolved. Germline-derived CDR1 and CDR2 are LGHNA and YSLEER. CDR3 length equals 16 residues. The germline V and J ends were trimmed by 0 bases and 0 bases, with 6 bases remaining between them.

This chain's CDR3 is CASRGQGLDNEQFF. CDR3 sequence (DNA): TGTGCCAGCAGGGGACAGGGGTTGGACAATGAGCAGTTCTTC. This chain joins TRBV9 and TRBJ2-1, with 10 bases identical to TRBD1. The CDR3 loop spans 14 amino acids. CDR1 SGDLS and CDR2 YYNGEE come from the germline V gene. With V trimmed by 5 bases and J by 5 bases, 4 bases remained unmatched. The full variable domain, in which reference TRBV9 and TRBJ2-1 provide the parts outside the CDR3, is DSGVTQTPKHLITATGQRVTLRCSPRSGDLSVYWYQQSLDQGLQFLIQYYNGEERAKGNILERFSAQQFPDLHSELNLSSLELGDSALYFCASRGQGLDNEQFFGPGTRLTVL.

The V gene is TRBV9, the J gene TRBJ1-2; 7 bases match TRBD1. This CDR3 spans 16 amino acids. V lost 0 bases and J lost 7; bases outside the gene matches: 12. CDR1 is SGDLS, CDR2 YYNGEE, per germline. CDR3 residues: CASSVVPGGMVGGYTF. CDR3 sequence (DNA): TGTGCCAGCAGCGTAGTGCCAGGGGGGATGGTGGGTGGCTACACCTTC.

The chain links TRBV19 to TRBJ1-2, with TRBD1 matching over 8 bases. Germline V CDR1 and CDR2: LNHDA, SQIVND (reference sequence). The CDR3 has 14 amino acids. Trimming removed 4 bases from V and 0 bases from J; junction bases left unmatched: 1. As DNA, the CDR3 is TGTGCCAGTAGTAGGGGACAGGCTAACTATGGCTACACCTTC. It is translated as CASSRGQANYGYTF.

The table lists this clone with a count of one. The chain uses TRBV9 and TRBJ2-1; D not resolved. Germline V gene sequence: CDR1 SGDLS, CDR2 YYNGEE. V lost 0 bases and J 6 bases, leaving 7 bases between the germline ends. This CDR3 has 13 residues. The CDR3, as DNA: TGTGCCAGCAGCGTAGCGAGGTCCAATGAGCAGTTCTTC. This sequence encodes CASSVARSNEQFF.

This clone has a single count. J is TRBJ1-2 and V is TRBV11-1; no firm D call. Trimming took off 2 bases at V and 7 bases at J, with 11 bases between the two ends. This CDR3 contains 13 residues. Germline V gene lookup returns CDR1 SGHAT and CDR2 FQDESV (reference sequence). CDR3 sequence reads: CASSLYSESGYTF. CDR3 DNA: TGTGCCAGCAGCTTATATTCGGAGTCTGGCTACACCTTC.

CDR3 nucleotide sequence: TGCGCCAGCAGCCAAGCACAGCCCTACGAGCAGTACTTC. This sequence encodes CASSQAQPYEQYF. The chain employs TRBV4-1 and TRBJ2-7; D ambiguous. CDR3 size: 13 residues. CDR1 is MGHRA and CDR2 is YSYEKL in the germline V gene. The ends were cut back, 1 base at V and 2 bases at J, with 6 bases in the middle.

This clone was observed a few times. This chain uses TRBV5-6 with TRBJ2-7; the match to TRBD1 covers 9 bases. Germline loops: CDR1 SGHDT, CDR2 YYEEEE. V lost 3 bases and J lost 6; bases outside the gene matches: 4. CDR3 length: 13 amino acids. CDR3 amino acids: CASSSTGGSEQYF. The CDR3 coding sequence is TGTGCCAGCAGCTCCACAGGGGGCAGCGAGCAGTACTTC. The variable domain in full, completed from reference TRBV5-6 and TRBJ2-7, reads DAGVTQSPTHLIKTRGQQVTLRCSPKSGHDTVSWYQQALGQGPQFIFQYYEEEERQRGNFPDRFSGHQFPNYSSELNVNALLLGDSALYLCASSSTGGSEQYFGPGTRLTVT.

Comment on this clone: The sample has other DNA sequences that encode this CDR3 too. The gene calls are TRBV18 and TRBJ1-1; no firm D call. The CDR3 is 15 residues long. Looked up from germline, CDR1 is KGHSH and CDR2 is LQKENI. V gave up 0 bases and J gave up 0 bases, with 8 bases separating them. The DNA of the CDR3 is TGTGCCAGCTCACCACCGGGCAGGATGAACACTGAAGCTTTCTTT. Translating it yields CASSPPGRMNTEAFF.

The chain joins TRBV7-8 to TRBJ2-1; TRBD1 agrees at 7 bases. This CDR3 is built from 13 residues. V lost 4 bases to trimming and J lost 9 bases; unmatched junction nucleotides: 6. The germline CDR1 and CDR2 sequences are SGHVS and FQNEAQ. CDR3 residues: CASSSVTGSEQFF. The CDR3 nucleotides read TGTGCCAGCAGCTCTGTGACAGGGAGTGAGCAGTTCTTC.